Listed below are T cell receptor beta chains from one sample, sequenced in a study of Graves' ophthalmopathy and Graves' hyperthyroidism. TCRdb re-derived calls from the multiplex PCR reads in MiXCR, one entry per CDR3 protein. Of 660,000 or so distinct CDR3 sequences detected, over 40% appear once; the ten largest clones hold over 2.5%. The sequenced material came from peripheral blood. These receptors came from an adult man with Graves' ophthalmopathy. The conserved cysteine and the conserved F or W are not part of the CDR3 here. A clone size is listed for some rows: how often the clone was seen (once, few, many), or a class if it is expanded.

>NA|TRBV7-9|TRBJ1-2
ASSHPGPYNYGYT
>NA|TRBV15|TRBJ2-5
ATSRGDGETQY
>few|TRBV13|TRBJ2-2
ASSLVSRAIGELF
>NA|TRBV20-1|TRBJ2-5
SAWEETQY
>NA|TRBV5-6|TRBJ1-5
ASSLGHGGGRGNQPQH
>many|TRBV6-5|TRBJ2-5
ASSYSIEGRETQY
>many|TRBV5-1|TRBJ2-2
ASSSGTGTANTGELF
>few|TRBV5-1|TRBJ2-2
ASSLVSGRAGRELF
>many|TRBV10-3|TRBJ1-1
AIRQTAMNTEAF
>NA|TRBV19|TRBJ1-1
ASSPRQVNTEAF
>many|TRBV6-1|TRBJ1-5
ASSEAPPQPQH
>few|TRBV7-9|TRBJ2-7
ASSQGYAGVAYEQY